This TCR beta chain is drawn from a study of blood T cell repertoires in COVID-19 (dated by TCRdb to the early 2020s). Study-level background: Samples covering the acute and convalescent phases of COVID-19 were provided by collaborators in the United States, Italy and Spain. The prospective study material was composed of cDNA or gDNA derived from T cells, B-cell-depleted T cells, or PBMCs. Deeply sampled blood TCRbeta repertoires from subjects exposed to, actively infected with, or recovered from COVID-19 were included in the dataset. The repertoires were released in a freely available public database meant as a resource for research on the immune response to SARS-CoV-2. The samples were drawn from two sources: the first 160 participants of the ongoing ImmuneRACE study, and 1,200 or so subjects contributed by 6 global collaborators. The sample metadata nearly always contained a de-identified subject ID, COVID-19 status, age in years and sex. HLA class I and class II types, where available, came from metadata supplied by the sample provider rather than from assay-based typing. Results and caveats for the whole study, not just this receptor: Clinical and demographic metadata were provided uncurated, with the amount varying by source and participant.

TCRbeta CDR3 regions were amplified from genomic DNA by means of the immunoSEQ Assay, a bias-controlled multiplex PCR. On the study's bioinformatics: The number of nucleated cells in each sample was estimated from the amplification of reference gene primers within the assay. To quantify the absolute abundance of each unique TCRbeta CDR3 rearrangement, sequence reads were collapsed and filtered. For each sample, productive Simpson clonality was calculated as the square root of Simpson's diversity index over productive rearrangements. Imported from immuneACCESS, the table was reduced by TCRdb to in-frame sequences with V and J called. These copies leave out some clones; in studies compared against another copy, an unresolved V gene accounts for under half, and the cause of the remainder is not known. The DNA gave D and trimming, while V, J and clone size come from that table. The sample table lists over 130,000 clones, under 85% of them with a count of one. The ten largest clones add up to under 2% of the sample.

Reading the germline V gene gives CDR1 SNHLY and CDR2 FYNNEI. The CDR3, from cysteine to phenylalanine, totals 15 residues. Here the CDR3 DNA is all that survives: 45 bases in frame from base 1. At the junction V is shortened by 1 base and J by 4 bases; bases outside the gene matches: 4. This clone came up a few times. What this receptor recognizes is not known. Per-nucleotide qualities are absent, and no much larger clonotype sits a single base away. Participants in the prospective study were enrolled through a virtual design, were aged roughly 18 to 100 years, and lived in roughly 24 United States geographic areas. Cohort assignment in the prospective study relied on participant-reported clinical history from a screening survey and a study questionnaire. Exposed participants had been in contact, within 2 weeks of entering the study, with a person who had a PCR-confirmed or clinician-diagnosed case of COVID-19. In the prospective study, mobile phlebotomists collected whole blood, serum and a nasopharyngeal or oropharyngeal swab from each participant. Prospective study participants could optionally give additional blood draws and questionnaires over an approximately two-month period. Before DNA extraction, blood samples from the prospective study were shipped at room temperature or frozen.

This clonotype was obtained from a woman under 30 who had been exposed to COVID-19. Recombination joined TRBV2 with TRBJ1-5, with TRBD1 identical over 7 junction bases. Sample: PBMCs or T cells enriched from blood (not recorded which). In nucleotides, the sequence is TGTGCCAGCAGTGAAGTAGTCAGGGGGAATCAGCCCCAGCATTTT. Protein translation: CASSEVVRGNQPQHF.